This T cell receptor (beta chain) originates from a study of shared clonotypes between healthy human individuals. Study-wide points: There were few donors, and this limited the genetic and exposure-history diversity represented.

About this clone itself: Its cognate antigen is unknown. One end of the junction varies from germline; a read error may be responsible. The sample holds other DNA sequences that translate to the same CDR3.

The naive CD8 subset, CD45RO-negative cells positively selected for CCR7, excluded terminally differentiated effector memory CD45RA+ cells. Here immunoSEQ multiplex PCR was the method, and the copy in TCRdb shows in-frame clones only, minus some. The sample includes about 680,000 clones, about 90% of them seen just once. Germline CDR1 is MGHRA and CDR2 is YSYEKL. The CDR3 spans 15 residues. This TCR was recovered from a young man in good health. Sequencing input: naive CD8+ T cells sorted from blood. The genes are TRBV4-1 and TRBJ2-2; 13 bases match TRBD2. CDR3 sequence reads: CASSHTSGRAGELFF. CDR3 DNA sequence: TGCGCTAGCAGCCATACTAGCGGGAGGGCCGGGGAGCTGTTTTTT.